This entry lists 18 T cell receptor beta chains sequenced from one sample in a study of OX40 agonist ivuxolimab in advanced cancers. Assay used: immunoSEQ multiplex PCR; TCRdb lists only in-frame clones, some missing. The profile shows 50,000 to 60,000 clones, roughly 90% of them singletons. The material sequenced was CD4+ or CD8+ T cells sorted from blood, taken in a trial of the OX40 agonist ivuxolimab. The receptors were sampled from an adult with an advanced solid tumor such as melanoma, head and neck, liver or kidney cancer.

This rearrangement joins TRBV11-2 to TRBJ2-4; possibly TRBD2 for D (5 bases). CDR1 and CDR2 (germline): SGHAT, FQNNGV. V lost 5 bases and J lost 6, with 17 bases in between. The CDR3 loop spans 15 amino acids. The CDR3 spells CASSTYRDGGNIQYF. Here the CDR3 DNA reads TGTGCCAGCAGCACGTACCGGGATGGCGGAAACATTCAGTACTTC.

The genes are TRBV19 and TRBJ1-2; TRBD1 is a possible D gene (6 bases). Trimming removed 7 bases at V and 7 bases at J, with 22 bases between. The CDR3 is 15 residues long. The V gene's germline CDR1 is LNHDA and CDR2 SQIVND (reference sequence). The CDR3 nucleotides are TGTGCCAGTATCCCCACCCAGGGGTGGGTCGCTGGCTACACCTTC. Translated: CASIPTQGWVAGYTF.

The V call is TRBV7-3, the J call TRBJ2-2; possibly TRBD1 or TRBD2 for D (6 bases each). The CDR3 loop spans 14 amino acids. Germline-derived CDR1 and CDR2 are SGHTA and FQGTGA. V was cut by 5 bases and J by 6 bases, with 13 bases left in between. The CDR3: CASSPRGPPGELFF. The CDR3 nucleotides read TGTGCCAGCAGCCCTCGGGGGCCCCCCGGGGAGCTGTTTTTT.

This clone was detected once. The J gene is TRBJ2-7, the V gene TRBV9; no definite D call. V was shortened by 0 bases and J by 2 bases, with 15 bases between the two germline ends. This CDR3 region has 16 residues. Germline V lookup: CDR1 SGDLS, CDR2 YYNGEE. The CDR3 reads CASSVGSPSDPYEQYF. The CDR3 nucleotides are TGTGCCAGCAGCGTAGGGTCCCCCAGTGACCCCTACGAGCAGTACTTC.

V gene TRBV7-2 combines with J gene TRBJ2-3; 10 bases agree with TRBD2. The V segment lost 1 base and the J segment 3 bases; nucleotides outside the gene matches: 1. The CDR3 has 15 amino acids. Germline assignment: CDR1 SGHTA and CDR2 FQGNSA. CDR3 bases: TGTGCCAGCAGCTTAGTACTAGCGGGAACAGATACGCAGTATTTT. Translated, it gives CASSLVLAGTDTQYF. Looking up the rest from reference TRBV7-2 and TRBJ2-3 gives the full variable domain: GAGVSQSPSNKVTEKGKDVELRCDPISGHTALYWYRQSLGQGLEFLIYFQGNSAPDKSGLPSDRFSAERTGGSVSTLTIQRTQQEDSAVYLCASSLVLAGTDTQYFGPGTRLTVL.

The V gene is TRBV7-3, the J gene TRBJ2-1; 9 bases agree with TRBD2. Germline CDR1 reads SGHTA; CDR2 reads FQGTGA. J gave up 5 bases and V 5 bases, and 7 bases lay outside the gene matches. The CDR3 is made up of 15 amino acids. CDR3 protein: CASSRGTSSHNEQFF. The DNA for the CDR3 is TGTGCCAGCAGCAGAGGGACTAGCAGCCACAATGAGCAGTTCTTC.

The chain is built from TRBV18 and TRBJ1-2; a possible D gene is TRBD1 (5 bases). The CDR3 sequence is 14 residues long. Trimming pared 4 bases from V and 0 bases from J, leaving 9 bases between. Germline V gene data show CDR1 as KGHSH and CDR2 as LQKENI. This chain's CDR3 is CASSLGGTNYGYTF. The CDR3 DNA follows: TGTGCCAGCTCACTTGGGGGTACTAACTATGGCTACACCTTC.

J is TRBJ2-7 and V is TRBV9; TRBD1 agrees at 9 bases. Germline CDR1 and CDR2: SGDLS and YYNGEE. This CDR3 contains 15 residues. Germline trimming cut 0 bases from V and 1 base from J; bases unmatched to any gene: 2. The CDR3 spells CASSVGQGVSYEQYF. CDR3 coding DNA: TGTGCCAGCAGCGTAGGACAGGGGGTTTCCTACGAGCAGTACTTC.

This sequence joins TRBV27 and TRBJ1-2; D is perhaps TRBD1 (5 bases). V lost 6 bases and J 5 bases, leaving 16 bases between the germline ends. Germline V gene sequence: CDR1 MNHEY, CDR2 SMNVEV (reference sequence). This CDR3 has 14 residues. The CDR3 is CASSPGQGGYGYTF. The CDR3 DNA reads TGTGCCAGCAGCCCGGGGCAGGGTGGGTATGGCTACACCTTC.

The chain recombines TRBV27 with TRBJ2-1, with 12 positions matching TRBD2. J was trimmed by 8 bases and V by 4 bases; bases with no gene match: 9. The CDR3 extends over 16 amino acids. Germline V gives CDR1 MNHEY, CDR2 SMNVEV (reference sequence). The DNA of the CDR3 is TGTGCCAGCAGTTCCCCATCGGGACTAGCGGGCGATGAGCAGTTCTTC. Encoded protein: CASSSPSGLAGDEQFF.

V usage is TRBV6-5 and J usage is TRBJ1-5; D is uncertain. This CDR3 has 14 residues. Trimming stripped 6 bases from V and 7 bases from J, with 16 bases between. From germline, CDR1 is MNHEY and CDR2 SVGAGI. DNA of the CDR3: TGTGCCAGCAGAAAGGGCCCCGGGGAGCAGCCCCAGCATTTT. This gives the protein CASRKGPGEQPQHF.

The CDR3 protein is CASSPRGSGNGYTF. The CDR3 region has the DNA TGTGCCAGTAGTCCCCGGGGCAGTGGGAATGGCTACACCTTC. The chain combines TRBV19 with TRBJ1-2, with D possibly matching TRBD1 (5 bases). The V and J ends lost 5 bases and 6 bases respectively, with 16 bases between them. CDR1 is LNHDA and CDR2 is SQIVND in the germline V gene (reference sequence). The CDR3 length is 14 residues.

The gene calls are TRBV9 and TRBJ2-4, with a tentative D call TRBD1 (5 bases). The CDR3 has 14 amino acids. Trimming stripped 0 bases from V and 6 bases from J, with 10 bases between. Germline V gene lookup returns CDR1 SGDLS and CDR2 YYNGEE. CDR3 amino acids: CASSVAQGPNIQYF. The CDR3 nucleotides read TGTGCCAGCAGCGTAGCCCAGGGCCCAAACATTCAGTACTTC.

The gene calls are TRBV27 and TRBJ2-5, with no clear D. CDR3 length: 14 residues. Trimming removed 7 bases at V and 1 base at J, with 13 bases between. Germline CDR1 and CDR2: MNHEY and SMNVEV (reference sequence). CDR3 sequence (DNA): TGTGCCAGCAAAAGAGATCAGCTCCAAGAGACCCAGTACTTC. As protein: CASKRDQLQETQYF.

The rearrangement uses TRBV30 and TRBJ2-7; tentative D call: TRBD1 (6 bases). Trimming cost V 7 bases and J 6 bases, with 16 bases left between them. Germline V CDR1 and CDR2: GTSNPN, SVGIG (reference sequence). The CDR3 covers 12 residues. The CDR3 protein is CASGQQLREQYF. The CDR3 coding sequence is TGTGCCTCGGGACAACAACTACGCGAGCAGTACTTC.

The rearrangement links TRBV7-9 to TRBJ1-4; 7 positions agree with TRBD1. The CDR3 covers 17 residues. CDR1 is SEHNR, CDR2 FQNEAQ, per germline (reference sequence). Germline trimming cut 0 bases from V and 4 bases from J; bases unmatched to any gene: 8. The CDR3 DNA is TGTGCCAGCAGCTTAGCGGGACTCGGGACAGTTAATGAAAAACTGTTTTTT. Protein: CASSLAGLGTVNEKLFF.

CDR3 residues: CASSYWAPSGGAGDTQYF. Here the CDR3 DNA reads TGCGCCAGCAGCTACTGGGCCCCTAGCGGGGGGGCCGGGGATACGCAGTATTTT. The chain uses TRBV5-1 and TRBJ2-3; 12 bases match TRBD2. J was trimmed by 6 bases and V by 3 bases; bases with no gene match: 14. CDR1 is SGHRS and CDR2 is YFSETQ in the germline V gene. The CDR3 has 18 residues. The full variable domain, in which reference TRBV5-1 and TRBJ2-3 provide the parts outside the CDR3, is KAGVTQTPRYLIKTRGQQVTLSCSPISGHRSVSWYQQTPGQGLQFLFEYFSETQRNKGNFPGRFSGRQFSNSRSEMNVSTLELGDSALYLCASSYWAPSGGAGDTQYFGPGTRLTVL.

The DNA for the CDR3 is TGTGCCAGTAGTATAGGACAGGGAGTTGCCTACGAGCAGTACTTC. Its translation: CASSIGQGVAYEQYF. The chain employs TRBV19 and TRBJ2-7, with 7 bases that match TRBD1. The CDR3 covers 15 residues. Germline V gene data show CDR1 as LNHDA and CDR2 as SQIVND (reference sequence). With V trimmed by 1 base and J by 2 bases, 5 bases remained unmatched.